What follows are 14 T cell receptor beta chains derived from one specimen sequenced in a study of cytomegalovirus exposure and HLA in healthy donors. With 60 Vbeta and 13 Jbeta primers, the PCR was carried out. The assay was immunoSEQ multiplex PCR, and TCRdb's table has in-frame clones only and misses some. This sample has over 150,000 clones, with roughly four fifths found just once. Sample: PBMCs. These receptors were collected from a man between 18 and 29 years old in good health and CMV-seronegative.

The chain recombines TRBV4-1 with TRBJ1-2; D remains ambiguous. The CDR3 is 14 residues long. Germline values: CDR1 MGHRA, CDR2 YSYEKL. The V end lost 1 base, the J end lost 6 bases, and 12 bases lay between the germline ends. This CDR3 reads CASSQVGRRHGYTF. The CDR3 DNA follows: TGCGCCAGCAGCCAAGTGGGCAGGAGGCATGGCTACACCTTC.

The V and J genes are TRBV5-4 and TRBJ2-7, with D possibly being TRBD1 (9 bases). In germline, CDR1 is SGHNT, CDR2 YYREEE (reference sequence). V lost 6 bases and J lost 0, with 19 bases in between. The CDR3 is 16 amino acids. DNA for the CDR3: TGTGCCAGCACCCGGGGGGGGACAGGGAGCTCCTACGAGCAGTACTTC. Translation gives CASTRGGTGSSYEQYF. The whole variable domain, remainder taken from reference TRBV5-4 and TRBJ2-7, is ETGVTQSPTHLIKTRGQQVTLRCSSQSGHNTVSWYQQALGQGPQFIFQYYREEENGRGNFPPRFSGLQFPNYSSELNVNALELDDSALYLCASTRGGTGSSYEQYFGPGTRLTVT.

This chain uses TRBV2 with TRBJ2-5, with TRBD2 matching 7 bases. The V gene end was trimmed by 8 bases and the J gene end by 4 bases; junction bases not matched to a gene: 10. Germline V CDR1 and CDR2: SNHLY, FYNNEI. This CDR3 is built from 14 residues. The CDR3 loop is CASGPGGGPETQYF. The CDR3 nucleotides read TGTGCCAGCGGCCCGGGGGGAGGCCCAGAGACCCAGTACTTC. Combining the CDR3 with reference TRBV2 and TRBJ2-5 gives the whole variable domain EPEVTQTPSHQVTQMGQEVILRCVPISNHLYFYWYRQILGQKVEFLVSFYNNEISEKSEIFDDQFSVERPDGSNFTLKIRSTKLEDSAMYFCASGPGGGPETQYFGPGTRLLVL.

This chain uses TRBV14 with TRBJ2-7; possibly TRBD2 for D (5 bases). The CDR3 sequence is 14 residues long. The V end lost 5 bases, the J end lost 6 bases, and 17 bases lay between the germline ends. CDR1 and CDR2 (germline): SGHDN, FVKESK. The CDR3 here is CASSAQLVSGEQYF. Written as DNA, the CDR3 is TGTGCCAGCAGCGCTCAACTAGTTTCGGGCGAGCAGTACTTC. The full variable domain, rest sourced from reference TRBV14 and TRBJ2-7, is EAGVTQFPSHSVIEKGQTVTLRCDPISGHDNLYWYRRVMGKEIKFLLHFVKESKQDESGMPNNRFLAERTGGTYSTLKVQPAELEDSGVYFCASSAQLVSGEQYFGPGTRLTVT.

The table lists this clone with a count of one. The chain joins TRBV29-1 to TRBJ2-1, with 10 bases lining up with TRBD1. The CDR3 consists of 13 residues. Germline CDR1 and CDR2: SQVTM and ANQGSEA. V shed 7 bases and J 5 bases; nucleotides not matched to a gene: 5. The CDR3 DNA sequence: TGCAGCGCTCGGACAGGGGGGGACAATGAGCAGTTCTTC. It specifies CSARTGGDNEQFF.

This clone has more than one count but fewer than ten. The DNA for the CDR3 is TGCGCCAGCAGCCATCCCGGGACAGGGAACACTGAAGCTTTCTTT. Translated, it gives CASSHPGTGNTEAFF. The genes are TRBV4-1 and TRBJ1-1; 8 bases map to TRBD1. CDR3 length: 15 amino acids. V trimming: 3 bases; J trimming: 1 base; junction bases outside the gene matches: 4. The germline gives CDR1 MGHRA, CDR2 YSYEKL.

This chain uses TRBV14 with TRBJ2-1, with D hard to call. The CDR3 contains 13 residues. Germline V gene lookup returns CDR1 SGHDN and CDR2 FVKESK. Trimming pared 0 bases from V and 12 bases from J, leaving 12 bases between. The CDR3 sequence is CASSQEVAPGQFF. The CDR3 nucleotides read TGTGCCAGCAGCCAAGAAGTCGCGCCTGGGCAGTTCTTC.

This clone has a handful of counts. The chain combines TRBV5-6 with TRBJ2-7, with TRBD2 matching over 9 bases. The V gene end was trimmed by 1 base and the J gene end by 6 bases; junction bases not matched to a gene: 8. Germline V lookup: CDR1 SGHDT, CDR2 YYEEEE. CDR3 length: 15 residues. The CDR3: CASSLRFLAGREQYF. CDR3 DNA: TGTGCCAGCAGCTTGCGGTTCCTAGCGGGACGCGAGCAGTACTTC.

This chain uses TRBV25-1 with TRBJ2-1, with TRBD1 as a possible D gene (5 bases). Between the trimmed V and J ends, which lost 6 bases and 6 bases, there was a span of 9 bases. Germline CDR1 MGHDK, CDR2 SYGVNS. The CDR3 length is 12 residues. The CDR3 reads CASRGPGNEQFF. The DNA of the CDR3 is TGTGCCAGCAGGGGGCCTGGCAATGAGCAGTTCTTC.

This sequence joins TRBV6-6 and TRBJ2-3; tentative D call: TRBD2 (6 bases). V lost 2 bases and J lost 4, with 13 bases in between. The CDR3 runs to 15 residues. Germline V gives CDR1 MNHNY, CDR2 SVGAGI (reference sequence). CDR3 DNA sequence: TGTGCCAGCAGTTACGCCGGGAGCGTGGCAGATACGCAGTATTTT. Its protein product is CASSYAGSVADTQYF.

This clone turned up a few times. The J gene is TRBJ2-3, the V gene TRBV18, with D possibly being TRBD2 (6 bases). V lost 4 bases to trimming and J lost 6 bases, with 8 bases between them. The CDR3 length is 12 residues. Germline V gene lookup returns CDR1 KGHSH and CDR2 LQKENI. DNA for the CDR3: TGTGCCAGCTCACAACGGGAGGATACGCAGTATTTT. This codes for CASSQREDTQYF.

The chain links TRBV11-3 to TRBJ2-7; the match to TRBD2 covers 11 bases. V shed 1 base, J shed 3 bases, and the junction held 2 bases outside the gene matches. The CDR3 contains 15 residues. The germline CDR1 and CDR2 sequences are SGHNT and YENEEA. The CDR3 here is CASSLGGTSGYEQYF. CDR3 DNA: TGTGCCAGCAGCTTAGGGGGGACTAGCGGCTACGAGCAGTACTTC.

The chain joins TRBV27 to TRBJ2-2; possible D gene TRBD1, 6 bases. V lost 5 bases to trimming and J lost 5 bases, with 9 bases between them. Germline lookup yields CDR1 MNHEY and CDR2 SMNVEV (reference sequence). The length of the CDR3 is 13 residues. The CDR3 here is CASSHRETGELFF. The CDR3 DNA sequence: TGTGCCAGCAGTCACAGGGAGACCGGGGAGCTGTTTTTT.

The chain joins TRBV5-8 to TRBJ1-2; D perhaps matches TRBD1 (5 bases). This CDR3 region has 13 residues. The germline V and J ends were trimmed by 4 bases and 5 bases, with 12 bases remaining between them. CDR1 SGHTS and CDR2 YDEGEE come from the germline V gene. The CDR3 reads CASSGGTDYGYTF. For the CDR3, the DNA is TGTGCCAGCAGCGGGGGGACGGATTATGGCTACACCTTC.